This TCR beta chain was profiled in a study of tumor-infiltrating lymphocytes in primary liver carcinoma. Notes on this clonotype: Given the absence of the conserved phenylalanine or tryptophan at the CDR3 end, a read error is likely. The DNA is omitted, as the CDR3 cannot be located on it reliably, and the CDR3 follows TCRdb's listing.

The CDR3 has 14 amino acids, counting both end residues. Germline lookup yields CDR1 SGHAT and CDR2 FQNNGV. They got blood RNA out of unsorted whole blood and also pulled out germline DNA. The researchers produced TCR beta cDNA from roughly 500 ng total RNA with a constant-region primer. Three-round nested multiplex PCR performed with slightly modified ARM-PCR produced the TCR beta libraries. TRBV1-TRBV30 forward primers paired with a C-beta reverse primer drove the first two PCR rounds, about 10 cycles each. TCRdb recomputed calls from the multiplex PCR reads with MiXCR, one row per CDR3 protein. This table holds 310,000 or so distinct CDR3 sequences, less than 70% found once.

The V call is TRBV11-2, the J call TRBJ2-1; whether TRBD2, the table's D call, matches the DNA was not checked. The clonotype was recovered from a man aged 35 to 55 with primary liver carcinoma and hepatitis B virus infection. Source material: peripheral blood. The CDR3 loop reads CASSPRDLNNERFS.